Following are 15 T cell receptor beta chains from one sample sequenced in a study of T cell repertoires in cytomegalovirus infection. MiXCR, run by TCRdb on the reads, gives a single entry per CDR3 protein. Of 250,000 to 300,000 distinct CDR3 sequences listed, approximately 17% are singletons. The sample consisted of CD8+ T cells from PBMCs. These receptors were collected from a human donor in good health (CMV status not recorded). Some clones in this sample may be carry-over from other donors' samples.

This sequence joins TRBV7-9 and TRBJ2-1; D might be TRBD1 or TRBD2, each matching 5 bases. The CDR3 spans 14 residues. V shed 1 base and J shed 7 bases, with 11 bases lying between them. CDR1 and CDR2 (germline): SEHNR, FQNEAQ (reference sequence). CDR3 amino acids: CASSLVGELNEQFF. CDR3 DNA: TGTGCCAGCAGCTTAGTGGGGGAACTGAATGAGCAGTTCTTC.

This clonotype occurred a few times. V is TRBV7-6 and J is TRBJ1-2; D gene unclear. CDR1 is SGHVS, CDR2 FNYEAQ, per germline. Trimming stripped 2 bases from V and 4 bases from J, with 5 bases between. This CDR3 comprises 12 residues. The CDR3 coding sequence is TGTGCCAGCAGCTTAACCCTCTATGGCTACACCTTC. Translation: CASSLTLYGYTF.

A few counts support this clonotype. This chain joins TRBV14 and TRBJ2-7, with TRBD1 identical over 9 bases. CDR1 SGHDN and CDR2 FVKESK come from the germline V gene. The V gene end was trimmed by 3 bases and the J gene end by 3 bases; junction bases not matched to a gene: 6. This CDR3 is built from 15 residues. Written as DNA, the CDR3 is TGTGCCAGCAGCCAGAGGACAGGGGTTCTCTACGAGCAGTACTTC. Its protein is CASSQRTGVLYEQYF. Full variable domain (remainder filled in from reference TRBV14 and TRBJ2-7): EAGVTQFPSHSVIEKGQTVTLRCDPISGHDNLYWYRRVMGKEIKFLLHFVKESKQDESGMPNNRFLAERTGGTYSTLKVQPAELEDSGVYFCASSQRTGVLYEQYFGPGTRLTVT.

There are many counts of this clonotype. The chain joins TRBV7-2 to TRBJ1-4; D is unresolved. Germline lookup yields CDR1 SGHTA and CDR2 FQGNSA. The CDR3 runs 14 residues. Trimming cost V 2 bases and J 6 bases, with 10 bases left between them. The CDR3 region has the DNA TGTGCCAGCAGCTTAAACGGAAGGGATGAAAAACTGTTTTTT. Translation: CASSLNGRDEKLFF.

At least ten counts were recorded for this clonotype. The V call is TRBV7-2, the J call TRBJ1-5; a weak D match, TRBD1 (6 bases). The length of the CDR3 is 13 residues. With 5 bases removed from V and 4 bases from J, the gap between germline ends came to 9 bases. Germline V lookup: CDR1 SGHTA, CDR2 FQGNSA. The CDR3 here is CASSDQGNQPQHF. In DNA, the CDR3 is TGTGCCAGCAGCGATCAGGGGAATCAGCCCCAGCATTTT. Supplemented by reference TRBV7-2 and TRBJ1-5, the full variable domain reads GAGVSQSPSNKVTEKGKDVELRCDPISGHTALYWYRQSLGQGLEFLIYFQGNSAPDKSGLPSDRFSAERTGGSVSTLTIQRTQQEDSAVYLCASSDQGNQPQHFGDGTRLSIL.

This clonotype was seen just once. In nucleotides, the CDR3 is TGTGCCAGCAGCTTAAGTCCTGGACAGGGGTGCTCTGGAAACACCATATATTTT. Amino acid sequence: CASSLSPGQGCSGNTIYF. The rearrangement joins TRBV7-2 to TRBJ1-3; 9 bases line up with TRBD1. There are 18 residues in the CDR3. Germline V gives CDR1 SGHTA, CDR2 FQGNSA. The trim removed 2 bases at V and 0 bases at J, leaving 8 bases unmatched.

Worth noting for this clonotype: This may be a read error: a much more frequent sequence differs by one nucleotide. The CDR3 DNA reads as TGTGCCAGCAGTTTAACCGGGACAGGGGGGGAGACCCAGTGCTTC. It translates to CASSLTGTGGETQCF. V is TRBV6-5 and J is TRBJ2-5; 11 positions agree with TRBD1. This CDR3 contains 15 residues. CDR1 MNHEY and CDR2 SVGAGI come from the germline V gene.

The chain couples TRBV10-3 to TRBJ2-1; 10 bases line up with TRBD1. With V trimmed by 2 bases and J by 2 bases, 18 bases remained unmatched. This CDR3 region has 21 residues. The germline V gene encodes CDR1 ENHRY and CDR2 SYGVKD. The CDR3 DNA reads TGTGCCATCAGTGAGCCGGACAGGGGGAGCTCTTCATTGACCCCCTACAATGAGCAGTTCTTC. Translating gives CAISEPDRGSSSLTPYNEQFF.

This clonotype was observed many times. This chain links TRBV7-9 with TRBJ2-3; 9 positions agree with TRBD1. V lost 6 bases to trimming and J lost 5 bases; unmatched junction nucleotides: 9. Germline V CDR1 and CDR2: SEHNR, FQNEAQ (reference sequence). The CDR3 extends over 15 amino acids. The CDR3 nucleotides are TGTGCCAGCAGAAGTCCGGGACAGGGCAGAGATACGCAGTATTTT. As protein: CASRSPGQGRDTQYF.

The V call is TRBV28, the J call TRBJ2-3, with D maybe TRBD2 (7 bases). Germline-derived CDR1 and CDR2 are MDHEN and SYDVKM. V lost 1 base and J 2 bases, leaving 10 bases between the germline ends. The CDR3 is 15 residues long. For the CDR3, the DNA is TGTGCCAGCAGTTTATTAGGGGGGGACACAGATACGCAGTATTTT. Translation: CASSLLGGDTDTQYF.

This clonotype was detected only a few times. This chain joins TRBV29-1 and TRBJ2-5; D gene unclear. CDR3 length equals 11 residues. The germline V and J ends were trimmed by 2 bases and 2 bases, with 3 bases remaining between them. Per the germline V gene, CDR1 is SQVTM and CDR2 is ANQGSEA. The CDR3 DNA is TGCAGCGTTGAATCTCAAGAGACCCAGTACTTC. It yields the protein CSVESQETQYF.

This clonotype was observed a handful of times. This sequence joins TRBV27 and TRBJ2-5; D uncertain. With 7 bases removed from V and 5 bases from J, the gap between germline ends came to 14 bases. Per the germline V gene, CDR1 is MNHEY and CDR2 is SMNVEV (reference sequence). CDR3 length: 13 residues. In DNA, the CDR3 is TGTGCCAGCACCCGGATAGGTGGGGAGACCCAGTACTTC. It yields the protein CASTRIGGETQYF.

This clonotype turned up a few times. V is TRBV19 and J is TRBJ1-6; possible D gene TRBD1, 5 bases. CDR3 length: 14 amino acids. Trimming took 3 bases from V and 7 from J, leaving 10 bases between them. Germline V gene sequence: CDR1 LNHDA, CDR2 SQIVND (reference sequence). In DNA form, the CDR3 reads TGTGCCAGTAGTATCGGGGGAGAGAATTCACCCCTCCACTTT. Translated: CASSIGGENSPLHF.

V is TRBV5-1 and J is TRBJ1-5; no definite D call. Germline loops: CDR1 SGHRS, CDR2 YFSETQ. The CDR3 consists of 14 residues. Trimming left V 2 bases short and J 5 bases short, with 11 bases between. The CDR3 DNA reads TGCGCCAGCAGCTTAAGGAGGATCCATCAGCCCCAGCATTTT. Its translation is CASSLRRIHQPQHF.

The V call is TRBV6-6, the J call TRBJ2-1, with D perhaps matching TRBD2 (6 bases). Germline V gene data show CDR1 as MNHNY and CDR2 as SVGAGI (reference sequence). Trimming took 0 bases from V and 7 from J, leaving 22 bases between them. This CDR3 is built from 18 residues. The CDR3 loop is CASSYSRPAGTIKNEQFF. As DNA, the CDR3 is TGTGCCAGCAGTTACTCCAGACCAGCGGGTACTATCAAAAATGAGCAGTTCTTC.